Described below is a single TCR beta chain sequence and its context. This sample is drawn from a study of early T cells in non-severe SARS-CoV-2 infection. Background on the study: The input, bulk RNA from unsorted whole blood, was sequenced, and chains were unpaired.

Separate cDNA molecules each had unique molecular identifiers attached to them. TCRdb re-analysed the 5' RACE reads in MiXCR, keeping a single row per CDR3 protein. The sample has roughly 31,000 distinct CDR3 sequences; around 4.4% are singletons. Trimming pared 3 bases from V and 5 bases from J, leaving 14 bases between. The CDR3 is made up of 14 amino acids. Germline lookup yields CDR1 DFQATT and CDR2 SNEGSKA (reference sequence). This receptor was taken from an adult who was a healthcare worker with PCR-confirmed SARS-CoV-2 infection or an uninfected control (not recorded which). Sequenced material: whole blood. The V and J genes are TRBV20-1 and TRBJ2-1; the D call may be TRBD1 or TRBD2 (6 bases each). This CDR3 is CSARRGDLDNEQFF. DNA of the CDR3: TGCAGTGCTAGGAGGGGGGACCTAGACAATGAGCAGTTCTTC.